This TCR beta chain was sequenced for a study of patients and donors after allogeneic stem cell transplantation. TCRdb redid the calling of the RT-PCR reads with MiXCR, one entry per CDR3 protein. In the table there are 400,000 to 450,000 distinct CDR3 sequences, 16% of which are singletons. V shed 7 bases and J shed 5 bases, with 20 bases lying between them. The CDR3 is made up of 15 amino acids. Looked up from germline, CDR1 is SNHLY and CDR2 is FYNNEI. This chain connects TRBV2 to TRBJ2-5, with no clear D. This clonotype originated in a human donor who was either an allogeneic HSCT recipient or a stem cell or donor lymphocyte infusion donor (not recorded which). It is not recorded whose cells these are; they may come from a transplant donor. Sequenced material: blood, either unsorted or a sorted T cell fraction (not recorded which). CDR3 sequence (DNA): TGTGCCAGCACGGTTATAATAGACGTCGTGGAGACCCAGTACTTC. Residues: CASTVIIDVVETQYF.